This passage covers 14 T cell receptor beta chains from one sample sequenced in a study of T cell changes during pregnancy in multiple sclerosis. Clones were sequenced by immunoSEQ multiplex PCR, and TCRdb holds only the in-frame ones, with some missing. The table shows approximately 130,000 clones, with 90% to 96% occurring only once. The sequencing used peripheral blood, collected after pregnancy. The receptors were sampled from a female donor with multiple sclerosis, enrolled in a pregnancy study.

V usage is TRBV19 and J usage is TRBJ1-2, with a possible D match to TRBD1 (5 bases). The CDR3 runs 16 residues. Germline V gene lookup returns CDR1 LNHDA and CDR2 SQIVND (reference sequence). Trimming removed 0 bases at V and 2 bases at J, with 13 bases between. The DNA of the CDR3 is TGTGCCAGTAGTATAGACAGGACACACGGCAACTATGGCTACACCTTC. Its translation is CASSIDRTHGNYGYTF.

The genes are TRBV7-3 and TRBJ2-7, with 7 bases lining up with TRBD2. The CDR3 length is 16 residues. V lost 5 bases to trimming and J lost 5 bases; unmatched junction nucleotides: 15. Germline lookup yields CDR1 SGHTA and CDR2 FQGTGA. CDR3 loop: CASSPEPLAAFDEQYF. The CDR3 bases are TGTGCCAGCAGCCCGGAACCCCTAGCGGCCTTCGACGAGCAGTACTTC.

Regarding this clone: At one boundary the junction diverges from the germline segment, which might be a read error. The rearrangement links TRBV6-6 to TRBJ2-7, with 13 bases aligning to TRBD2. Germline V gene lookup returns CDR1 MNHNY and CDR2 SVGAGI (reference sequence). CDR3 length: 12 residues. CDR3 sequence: CASSQTSGRPHF. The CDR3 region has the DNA TGTGCCAGCAGCCAGACTAGCGGGAGGCCGCACTTC.

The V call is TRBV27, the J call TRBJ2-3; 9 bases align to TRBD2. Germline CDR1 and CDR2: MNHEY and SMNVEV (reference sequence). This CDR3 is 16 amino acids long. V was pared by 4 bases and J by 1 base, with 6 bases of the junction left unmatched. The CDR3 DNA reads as TGTGCCAGCAGTTCGTCTAGCGGGATAGGCACAGATACGCAGTATTTT. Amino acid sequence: CASSSSSGIGTDTQYF.

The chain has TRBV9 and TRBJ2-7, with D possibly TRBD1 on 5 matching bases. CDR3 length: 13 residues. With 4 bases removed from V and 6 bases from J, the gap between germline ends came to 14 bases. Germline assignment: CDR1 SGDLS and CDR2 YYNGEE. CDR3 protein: CASSPRTGAEQYF. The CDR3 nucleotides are TGTGCCAGCAGCCCGAGAACTGGGGCCGAGCAGTACTTC.

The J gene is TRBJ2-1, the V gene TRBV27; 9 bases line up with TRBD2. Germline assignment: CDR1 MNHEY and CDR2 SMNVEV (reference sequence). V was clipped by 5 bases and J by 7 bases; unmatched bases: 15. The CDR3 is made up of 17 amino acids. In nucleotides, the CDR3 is TGTGCCAGCAGTGGGCGGGAGGGCCTATTTTTAAGTAATGAGCAGTTCTTC. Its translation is CASSGREGLFLSNEQFF.

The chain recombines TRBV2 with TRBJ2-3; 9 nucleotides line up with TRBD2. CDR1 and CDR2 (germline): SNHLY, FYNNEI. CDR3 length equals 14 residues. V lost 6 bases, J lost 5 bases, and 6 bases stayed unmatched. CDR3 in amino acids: CASRGLATRDTQYF. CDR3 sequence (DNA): TGTGCCAGCAGGGGACTAGCTACCCGAGATACGCAGTATTTT. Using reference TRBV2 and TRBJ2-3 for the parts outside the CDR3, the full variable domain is EPEVTQTPSHQVTQMGQEVILRCVPISNHLYFYWYRQILGQKVEFLVSFYNNEISEKSEIFDDQFSVERPDGSNFTLKIRSTKLEDSAMYFCASRGLATRDTQYFGPGTRLTVL.

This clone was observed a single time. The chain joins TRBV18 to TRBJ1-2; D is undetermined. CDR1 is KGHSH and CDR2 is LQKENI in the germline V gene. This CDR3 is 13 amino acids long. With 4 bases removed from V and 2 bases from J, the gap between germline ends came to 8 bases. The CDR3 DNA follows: TGTGCCAGCTCACGCGAGGCAAACTATGGCTACACCTTC. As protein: CASSREANYGYTF. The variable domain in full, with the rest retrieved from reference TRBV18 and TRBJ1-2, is NAGVMQNPRHLVRRRGQEARLRCSPMKGHSHVYWYRQLPEEGLKFMVYLQKENIIDESGMPKERFSAEFPKEGPSILRIQQVVRGDSAAYFCASSREANYGYTFGSGTRLTVV.

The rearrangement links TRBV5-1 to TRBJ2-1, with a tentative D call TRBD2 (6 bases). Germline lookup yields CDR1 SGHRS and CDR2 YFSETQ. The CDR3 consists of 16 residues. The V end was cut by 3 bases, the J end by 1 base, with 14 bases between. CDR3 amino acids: CASSSLGSGSYNEQFF. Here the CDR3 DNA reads TGCGCCAGCAGCTCCCTGGGTAGCGGTTCCTACAATGAGCAGTTCTTC.

The CDR3 coding sequence is TGTGCCACCAGCAGAGATCGAGCGGGGACCTACGAGCAGTACTTC. Its protein product is CATSRDRAGTYEQYF. J is TRBJ2-7 and V is TRBV15; 7 bases are shared with TRBD2. CDR1 and CDR2 (germline): LNHNV, YYDKDF (reference sequence). The CDR3 covers 15 residues. Unmatched junction bases numbered 4, after V lost 0 bases and J lost 2 bases.

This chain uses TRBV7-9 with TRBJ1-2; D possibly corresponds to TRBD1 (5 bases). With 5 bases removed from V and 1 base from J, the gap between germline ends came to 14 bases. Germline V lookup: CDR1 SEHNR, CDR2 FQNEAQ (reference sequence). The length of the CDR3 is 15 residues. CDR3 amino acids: CASSGLWGDNYGYTF. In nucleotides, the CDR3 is TGTGCCAGCAGCGGACTTTGGGGGGATAACTATGGCTACACCTTC.

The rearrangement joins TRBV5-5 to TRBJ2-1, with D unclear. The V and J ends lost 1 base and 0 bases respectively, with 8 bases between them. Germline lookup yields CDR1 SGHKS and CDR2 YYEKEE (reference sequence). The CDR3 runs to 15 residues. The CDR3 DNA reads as TGTGCCAGCAGCTTGTTGGAGAGCTCCTACAATGAGCAGTTCTTC. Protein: CASSLLESSYNEQFF.

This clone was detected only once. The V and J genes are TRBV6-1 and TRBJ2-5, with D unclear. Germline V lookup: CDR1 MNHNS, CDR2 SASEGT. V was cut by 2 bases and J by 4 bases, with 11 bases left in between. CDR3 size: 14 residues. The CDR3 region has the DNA TGTGCCAGCAGTGAACTAGTTGCCGCAGAGACCCAGTACTTC. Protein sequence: CASSELVAAETQYF.

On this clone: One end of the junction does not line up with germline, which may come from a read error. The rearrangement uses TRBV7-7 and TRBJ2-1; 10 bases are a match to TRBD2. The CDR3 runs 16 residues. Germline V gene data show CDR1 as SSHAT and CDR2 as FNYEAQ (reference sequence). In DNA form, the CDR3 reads TGTGCTAGCAGCAGGACGTACAGCGGGAGGGGCAATGAGCAGTTCTTC. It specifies CASSRTYSGRGNEQFF.